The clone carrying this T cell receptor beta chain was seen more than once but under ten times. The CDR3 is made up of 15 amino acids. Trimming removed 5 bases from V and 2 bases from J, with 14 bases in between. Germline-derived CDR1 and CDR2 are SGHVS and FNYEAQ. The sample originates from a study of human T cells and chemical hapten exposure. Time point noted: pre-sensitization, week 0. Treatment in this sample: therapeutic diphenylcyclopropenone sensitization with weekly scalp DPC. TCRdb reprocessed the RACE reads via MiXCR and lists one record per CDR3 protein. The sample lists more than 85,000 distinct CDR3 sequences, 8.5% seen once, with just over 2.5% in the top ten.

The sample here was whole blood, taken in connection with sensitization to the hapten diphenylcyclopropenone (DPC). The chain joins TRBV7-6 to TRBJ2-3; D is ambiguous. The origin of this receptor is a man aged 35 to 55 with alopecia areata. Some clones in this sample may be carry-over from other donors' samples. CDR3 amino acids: CASSKETFITDTQYF. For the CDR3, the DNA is TGTGCCAGCAGCAAGGAAACTTTTATCACAGATACGCAGTATTTT.